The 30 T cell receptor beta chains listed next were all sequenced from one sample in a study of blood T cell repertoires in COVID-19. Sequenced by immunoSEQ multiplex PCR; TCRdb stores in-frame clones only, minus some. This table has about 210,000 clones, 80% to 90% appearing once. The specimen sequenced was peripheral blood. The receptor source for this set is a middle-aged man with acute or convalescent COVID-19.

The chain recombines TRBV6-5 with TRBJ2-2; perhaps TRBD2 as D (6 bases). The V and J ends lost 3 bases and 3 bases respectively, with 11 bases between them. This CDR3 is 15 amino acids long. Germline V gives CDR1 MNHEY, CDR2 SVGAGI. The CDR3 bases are TGTGCCAGCAGTTATGGAGGGGCTCACACCGGGGAGCTGTTTTTT. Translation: CASSYGGAHTGELFF.

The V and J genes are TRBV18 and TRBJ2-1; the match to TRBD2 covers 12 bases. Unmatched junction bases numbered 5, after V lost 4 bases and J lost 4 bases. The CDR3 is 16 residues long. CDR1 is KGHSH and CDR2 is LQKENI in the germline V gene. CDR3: CASSRITSGGYNEQFF. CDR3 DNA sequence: TGTGCCAGCTCACGAATCACTAGCGGGGGGTACAATGAGCAGTTCTTC. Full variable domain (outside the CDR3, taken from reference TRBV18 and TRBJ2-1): NAGVMQNPRHLVRRRGQEARLRCSPMKGHSHVYWYRQLPEEGLKFMVYLQKENIIDESGMPKERFSAEFPKEGPSILRIQQVVRGDSAAYFCASSRITSGGYNEQFFGPGTRLTVL.

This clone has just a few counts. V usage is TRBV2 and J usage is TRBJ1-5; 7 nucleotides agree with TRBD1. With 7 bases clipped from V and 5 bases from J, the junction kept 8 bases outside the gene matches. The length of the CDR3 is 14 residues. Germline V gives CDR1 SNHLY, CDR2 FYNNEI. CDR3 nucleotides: TGTGCCAGCACCATACAGGGGTTCCATCAGCCCCAGCATTTT. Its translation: CASTIQGFHQPQHF.

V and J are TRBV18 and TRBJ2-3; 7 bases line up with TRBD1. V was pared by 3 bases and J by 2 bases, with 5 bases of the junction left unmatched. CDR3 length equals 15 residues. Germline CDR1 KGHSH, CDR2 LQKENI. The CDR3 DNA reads TGTGCCAGCTCACCCGAGACAGGGCCCACAGATACGCAGTATTTT. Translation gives CASSPETGPTDTQYF.

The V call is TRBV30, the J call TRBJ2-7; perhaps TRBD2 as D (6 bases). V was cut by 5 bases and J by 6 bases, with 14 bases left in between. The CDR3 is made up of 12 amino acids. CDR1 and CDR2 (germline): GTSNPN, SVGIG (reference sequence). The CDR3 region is CAWDRTTVEQYF. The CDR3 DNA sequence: TGTGCCTGGGATAGGACTACCGTCGAGCAGTACTTC.

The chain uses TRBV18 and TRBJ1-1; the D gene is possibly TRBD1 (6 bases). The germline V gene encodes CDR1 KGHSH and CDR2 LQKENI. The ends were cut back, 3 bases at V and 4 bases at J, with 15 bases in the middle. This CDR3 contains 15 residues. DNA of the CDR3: TGTGCCAGCTCACCGCGGACAGAGGTGGGCACTGAAGCTTTCTTT. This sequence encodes CASSPRTEVGTEAFF.

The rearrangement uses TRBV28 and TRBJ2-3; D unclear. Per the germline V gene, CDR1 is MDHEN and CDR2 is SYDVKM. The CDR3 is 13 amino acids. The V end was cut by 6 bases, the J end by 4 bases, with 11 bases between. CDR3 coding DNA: TGTGCCAGCAGGCGAAATTCCCCAGATACGCAGTATTTT. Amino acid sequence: CASRRNSPDTQYF.

CDR3 protein: CATSDLLTSGSNEQFF. CDR3 in DNA: TGTGCCACCAGTGATTTGTTGACTAGCGGGAGCAATGAGCAGTTCTTC. J is TRBJ2-1 and V is TRBV24-1, with TRBD2 matching over 12 bases. Germline V gene lookup returns CDR1 KGHDR and CDR2 SFDVKD. Trimming at V came to 0 bases and at J to 6 bases, leaving 2 bases not matched to a gene. This CDR3 has 16 residues.

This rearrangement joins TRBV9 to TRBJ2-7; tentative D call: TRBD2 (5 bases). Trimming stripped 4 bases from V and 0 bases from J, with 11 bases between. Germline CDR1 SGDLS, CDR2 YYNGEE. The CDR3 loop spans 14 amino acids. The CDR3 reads CASSPGLFSYEQYF. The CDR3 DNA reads TGTGCCAGCAGCCCAGGACTGTTCTCCTACGAGCAGTACTTC.

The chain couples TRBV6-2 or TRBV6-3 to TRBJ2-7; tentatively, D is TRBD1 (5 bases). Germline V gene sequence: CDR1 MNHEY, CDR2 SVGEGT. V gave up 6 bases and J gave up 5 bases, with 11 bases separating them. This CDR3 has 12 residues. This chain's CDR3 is CASSPQGNEQYF. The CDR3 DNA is TGTGCCAGCAGCCCTCAGGGTAACGAGCAGTACTTC.

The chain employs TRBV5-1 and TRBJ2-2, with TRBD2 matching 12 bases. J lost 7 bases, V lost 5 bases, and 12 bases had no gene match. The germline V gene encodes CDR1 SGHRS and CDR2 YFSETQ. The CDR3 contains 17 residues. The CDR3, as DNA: TGCGCCAGCAGACCCTCGACTAGCGGGGGCTCGGGCGGGGAGCTGTTTTTT. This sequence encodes CASRPSTSGGSGGELFF.

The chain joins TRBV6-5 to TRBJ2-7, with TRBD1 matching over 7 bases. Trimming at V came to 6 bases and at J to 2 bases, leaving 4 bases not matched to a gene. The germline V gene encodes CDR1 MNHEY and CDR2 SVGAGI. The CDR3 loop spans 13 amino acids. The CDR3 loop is CASSLDRAYEQYF. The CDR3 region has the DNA TGTGCCAGCAGCCTTGACAGGGCCTACGAGCAGTACTTC.

This CDR3 is CASSQASADTQYF. CDR3 bases: TGTGCCAGCAGCCAAGCCTCGGCAGATACGCAGTATTTT. V gene TRBV3-1 (or the pseudogene TRBV3-2) combines with J gene TRBJ2-3; no firm D call. Germline CDR1 LGHDT, CDR2 YNNKEL (reference sequence). CDR3 length: 13 amino acids. V shed 1 base and J shed 4 bases, with 6 bases lying between them.

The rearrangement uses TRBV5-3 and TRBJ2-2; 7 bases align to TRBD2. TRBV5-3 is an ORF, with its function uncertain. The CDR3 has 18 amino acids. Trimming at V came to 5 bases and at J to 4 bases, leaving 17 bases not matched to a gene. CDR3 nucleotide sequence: TGTGCCAGAAGGGGTAGCGGGTTCAGCCCGGACGGCACCGGGGAGCTGTTTTTT. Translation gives CARRGSGFSPDGTGELFF.

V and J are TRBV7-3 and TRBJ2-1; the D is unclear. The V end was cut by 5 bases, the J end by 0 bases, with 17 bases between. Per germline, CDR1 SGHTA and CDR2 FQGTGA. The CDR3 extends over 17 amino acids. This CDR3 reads CASSALPYDSSYNEQFF. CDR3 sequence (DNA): TGTGCCAGCAGCGCCCTCCCTTATGATAGCTCCTACAATGAGCAGTTCTTC.

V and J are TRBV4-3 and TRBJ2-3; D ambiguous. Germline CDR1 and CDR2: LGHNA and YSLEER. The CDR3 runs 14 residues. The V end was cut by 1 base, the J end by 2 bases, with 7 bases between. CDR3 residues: CASSQARSTDTQYF. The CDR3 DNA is TGCGCCAGCAGCCAAGCGAGATCCACAGATACGCAGTATTTT.

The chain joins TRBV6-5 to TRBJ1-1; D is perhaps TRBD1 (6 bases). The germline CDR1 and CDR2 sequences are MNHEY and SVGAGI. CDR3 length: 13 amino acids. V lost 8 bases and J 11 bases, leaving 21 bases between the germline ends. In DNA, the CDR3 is TGTGCCAGCGTTAGCCTCGGACAGAGTATGGCTTTCTTT. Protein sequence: CASVSLGQSMAFF.

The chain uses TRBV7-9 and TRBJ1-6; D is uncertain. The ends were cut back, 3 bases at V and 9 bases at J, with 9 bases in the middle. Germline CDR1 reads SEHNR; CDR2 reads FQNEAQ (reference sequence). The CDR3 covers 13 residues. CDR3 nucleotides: TGTGCCAGCAGCTTGAAACTTGCTTCACCCCTCCACTTT. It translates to CASSLKLASPLHF. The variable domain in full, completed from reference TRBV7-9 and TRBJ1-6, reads DTGVSQNPRHKITKRGQNVTFRCDPISEHNRLYWYRQTLGQGPEFLTYFQNEAQLEKSRLLSDRFSAERPKGSFSTLEIQRTEQGDSAMYLCASSLKLASPLHFGNGTRLTVT.

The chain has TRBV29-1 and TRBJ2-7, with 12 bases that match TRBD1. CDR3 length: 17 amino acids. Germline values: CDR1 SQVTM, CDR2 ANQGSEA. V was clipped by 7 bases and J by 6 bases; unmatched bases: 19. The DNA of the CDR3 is TGCAGCGGTCTAATTAGGCCGGGACAGGGGGCATCTCGCGAGCAGTACTTC. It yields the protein CSGLIRPGQGASREQYF.

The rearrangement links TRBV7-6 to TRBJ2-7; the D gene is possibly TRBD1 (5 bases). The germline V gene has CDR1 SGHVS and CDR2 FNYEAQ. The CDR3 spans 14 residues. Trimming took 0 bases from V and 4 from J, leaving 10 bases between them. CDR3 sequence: CASSLAAQGYEQYF. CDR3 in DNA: TGTGCCAGCAGCTTAGCCGCCCAGGGTTACGAGCAGTACTTC. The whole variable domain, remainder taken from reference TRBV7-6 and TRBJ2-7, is GAGVSQSPRYKVTKRGQDVALRCDPISGHVSLYWYRQALGQGPEFLTYFNYEAQQDKSGLPNDRFSAERPEGSISTLTIQRTEQRDSAMYRCASSLAAQGYEQYFGPGTRLTVT.

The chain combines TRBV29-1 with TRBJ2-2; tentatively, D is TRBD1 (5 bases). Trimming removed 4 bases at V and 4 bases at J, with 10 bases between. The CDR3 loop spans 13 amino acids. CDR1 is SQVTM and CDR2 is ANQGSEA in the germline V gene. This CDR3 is CSVGTPFTGELFF. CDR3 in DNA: TGCAGCGTTGGGACACCCTTCACCGGGGAGCTGTTTTTT.

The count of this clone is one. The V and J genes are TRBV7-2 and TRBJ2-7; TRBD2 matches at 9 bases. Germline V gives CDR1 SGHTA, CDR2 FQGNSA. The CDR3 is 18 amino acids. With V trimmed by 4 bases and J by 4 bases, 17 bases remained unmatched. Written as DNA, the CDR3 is TGTGCCAGCAGCTCGCCGCGTGATCTAGCGGGGAAGTTATACGAGCAGTACTTC. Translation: CASSSPRDLAGKLYEQYF.

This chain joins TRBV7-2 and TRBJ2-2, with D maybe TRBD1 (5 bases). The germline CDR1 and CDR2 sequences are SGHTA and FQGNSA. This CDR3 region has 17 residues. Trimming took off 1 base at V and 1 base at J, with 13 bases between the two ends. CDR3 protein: CASSLDPTDLNTGELFF. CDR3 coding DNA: TGTGCCAGCAGCTTAGACCCGACAGACCTGAACACCGGGGAGCTGTTTTTT.

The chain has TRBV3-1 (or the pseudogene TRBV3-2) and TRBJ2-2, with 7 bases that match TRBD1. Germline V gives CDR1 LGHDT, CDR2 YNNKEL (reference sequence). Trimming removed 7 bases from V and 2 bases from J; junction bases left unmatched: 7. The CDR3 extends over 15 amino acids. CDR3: CASKVDRANTGELFF. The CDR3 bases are TGTGCCAGCAAGGTAGACAGGGCTAACACCGGGGAGCTGTTTTTT.

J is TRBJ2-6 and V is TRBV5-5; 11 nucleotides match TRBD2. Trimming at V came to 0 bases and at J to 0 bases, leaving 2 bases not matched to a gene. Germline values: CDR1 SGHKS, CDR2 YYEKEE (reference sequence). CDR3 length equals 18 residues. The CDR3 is CASSLGLAGNSGANVLTF. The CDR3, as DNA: TGTGCCAGCAGCTTGGGACTAGCGGGGAACTCTGGGGCCAACGTCCTGACTTTC.

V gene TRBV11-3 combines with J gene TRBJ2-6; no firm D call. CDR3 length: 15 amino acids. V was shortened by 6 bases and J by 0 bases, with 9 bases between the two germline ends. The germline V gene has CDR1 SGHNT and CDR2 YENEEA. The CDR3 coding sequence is TGTGCCAGCAGTCGTGACATCTCTGGGGCCAACGTCCTGACTTTC. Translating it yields CASSRDISGANVLTF.

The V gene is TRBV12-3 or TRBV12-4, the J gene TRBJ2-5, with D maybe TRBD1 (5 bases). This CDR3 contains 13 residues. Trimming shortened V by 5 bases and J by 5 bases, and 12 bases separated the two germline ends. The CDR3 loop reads CASSPQVLETQYF. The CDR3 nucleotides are TGTGCCAGCAGTCCACAGGTTCTCGAGACCCAGTACTTC.

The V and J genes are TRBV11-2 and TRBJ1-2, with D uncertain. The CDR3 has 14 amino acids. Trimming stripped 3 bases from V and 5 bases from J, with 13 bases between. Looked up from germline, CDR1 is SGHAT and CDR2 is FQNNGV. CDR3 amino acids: CASSLLLTIYGYTF. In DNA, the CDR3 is TGTGCCAGCAGCTTGTTGTTGACAATTTATGGCTACACCTTC.

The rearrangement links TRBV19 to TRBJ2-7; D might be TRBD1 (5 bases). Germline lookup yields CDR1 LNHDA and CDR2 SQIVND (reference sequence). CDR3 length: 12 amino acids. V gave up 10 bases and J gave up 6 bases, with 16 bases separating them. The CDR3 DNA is TGTGCCACCCTGGGCAGGGCGGCCGAGCAGTACTTC. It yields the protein CATLGRAAEQYF.

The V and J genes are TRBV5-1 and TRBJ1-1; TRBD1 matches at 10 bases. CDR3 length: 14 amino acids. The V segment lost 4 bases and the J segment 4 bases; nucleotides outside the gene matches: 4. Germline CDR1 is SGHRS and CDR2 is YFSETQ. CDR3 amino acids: CASSRDRGITEAFF. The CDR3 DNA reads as TGCGCCAGCAGCCGGGACAGGGGTATCACTGAAGCTTTCTTT.